This T cell receptor (beta chain) was sequenced in a study of shared clonotypes between healthy human individuals. The assay was immunoSEQ multiplex PCR, and TCRdb's table has in-frame clones only and misses some. The sample includes some 2,500,000 clones, 93% of them seen just once. This clone is a singleton in its sample. Losses at the gene ends were 4 bases for V and 0 bases for J; bases not matched to a gene: 7. The CDR3 loop spans 16 amino acids. Per germline, CDR1 MNHNS and CDR2 SASEGT. Sequencing used naive CD4+ T cells from PBMCs. Sample subset: CD45RA+ positively selected. The V and J genes are TRBV6-1 and TRBJ2-7; 9 bases are shared with TRBD2. The clonotype comes from a man aged 18 to 35 in good health. Some clones in this sample may be carry-over from other donors' samples. The CDR3 DNA follows: TGTGCCAGCAGTGGAACTAGCGGGTTGAGCTCCTACGAGCAGTACTTC. Its protein product is CASSGTSGLSSYEQYF.